This T cell receptor beta chain derives from a study of blood T cell repertoires in COVID-19. Clones were sequenced by immunoSEQ multiplex PCR, and TCRdb holds only the in-frame ones, with some missing. The sample contains some 320,000 clones, around nine tenths of which appear only once. Sequencing input: PBMCs or T cells enriched from blood (not recorded which). The origin of this receptor is a man in his sixties who had recovered from COVID-19.

CDR3 amino acids: CASSLALTGGGGYTEAFF. CDR3 coding DNA: TGTGCCAGCAGTTTAGCCCTCACAGGGGGCGGCGGGTACACTGAAGCTTTCTTT. V gene TRBV27 combines with J gene TRBJ1-1; TRBD1 agrees at 9 bases. Looked up from germline, CDR1 is MNHEY and CDR2 is SMNVEV (reference sequence). The V gene end was trimmed by 2 bases and the J gene end by 3 bases; junction bases not matched to a gene: 13. This CDR3 region has 18 residues.